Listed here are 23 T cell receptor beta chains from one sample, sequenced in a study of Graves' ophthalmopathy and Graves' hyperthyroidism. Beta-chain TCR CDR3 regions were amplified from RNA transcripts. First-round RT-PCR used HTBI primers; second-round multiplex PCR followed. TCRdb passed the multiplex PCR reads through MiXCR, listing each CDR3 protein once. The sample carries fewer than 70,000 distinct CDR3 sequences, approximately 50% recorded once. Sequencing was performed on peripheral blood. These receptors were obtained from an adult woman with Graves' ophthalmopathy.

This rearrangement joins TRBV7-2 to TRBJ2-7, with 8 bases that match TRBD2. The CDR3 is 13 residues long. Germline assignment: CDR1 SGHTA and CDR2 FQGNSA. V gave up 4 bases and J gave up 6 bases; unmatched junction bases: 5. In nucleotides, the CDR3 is TGTGCCAGCAGCTCCAGCGGGAGCGGCGAGCAGTACTTC. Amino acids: CASSSSGSGEQYF.

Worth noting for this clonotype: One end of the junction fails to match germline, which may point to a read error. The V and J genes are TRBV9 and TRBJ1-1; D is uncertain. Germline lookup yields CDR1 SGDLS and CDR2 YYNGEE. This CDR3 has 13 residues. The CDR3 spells CASSLLGNTEALF. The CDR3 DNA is TGTGCCAGCAGCCTCTTGGGCAACACTGAAGCTCTCTTT.

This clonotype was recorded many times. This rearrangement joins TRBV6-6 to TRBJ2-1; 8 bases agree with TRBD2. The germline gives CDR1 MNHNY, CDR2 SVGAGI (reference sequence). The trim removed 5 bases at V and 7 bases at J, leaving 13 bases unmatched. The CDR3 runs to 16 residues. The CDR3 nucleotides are TGTGCCAGCAGTCTCATGGGAGCGGGAGTTCGGAATGAGCAGTTCTTC. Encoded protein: CASSLMGAGVRNEQFF.

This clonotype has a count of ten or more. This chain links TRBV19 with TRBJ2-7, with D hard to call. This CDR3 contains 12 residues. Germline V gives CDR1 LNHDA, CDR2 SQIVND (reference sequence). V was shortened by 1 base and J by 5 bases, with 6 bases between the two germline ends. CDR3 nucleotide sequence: TGTGCCAGTAGTATAGTCGGTGACGAGCAGTACTTC. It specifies CASSIVGDEQYF.

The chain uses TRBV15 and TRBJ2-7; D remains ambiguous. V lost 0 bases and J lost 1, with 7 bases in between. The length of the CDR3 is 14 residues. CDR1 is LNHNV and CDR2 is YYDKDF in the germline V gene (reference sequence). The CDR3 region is CATSREKPSYEQYF. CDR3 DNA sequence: TGTGCCACCAGCAGAGAGAAACCATCCTACGAGCAGTACTTC.

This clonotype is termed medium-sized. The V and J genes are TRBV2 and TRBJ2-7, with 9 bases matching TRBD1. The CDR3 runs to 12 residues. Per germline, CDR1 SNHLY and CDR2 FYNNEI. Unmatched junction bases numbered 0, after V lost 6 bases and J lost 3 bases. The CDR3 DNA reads TGTGCCAGCAGGGGACAGGGCTACGAGCAGTACTTC. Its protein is CASRGQGYEQYF.

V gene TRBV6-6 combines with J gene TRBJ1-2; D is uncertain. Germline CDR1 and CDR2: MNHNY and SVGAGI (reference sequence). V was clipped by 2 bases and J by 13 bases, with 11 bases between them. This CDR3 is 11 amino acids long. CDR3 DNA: TGTGCCAGCAGTTACGTAGGAGCCATCACCTTC. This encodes CASSYVGAITF.

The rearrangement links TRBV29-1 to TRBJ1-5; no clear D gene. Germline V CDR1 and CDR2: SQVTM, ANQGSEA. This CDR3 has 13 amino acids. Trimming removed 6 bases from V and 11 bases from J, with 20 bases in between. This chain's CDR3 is CSVTRTKSETQHF. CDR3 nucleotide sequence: TGCAGCGTCACACGGACTAAGAGTGAGACCCAGCATTTT.

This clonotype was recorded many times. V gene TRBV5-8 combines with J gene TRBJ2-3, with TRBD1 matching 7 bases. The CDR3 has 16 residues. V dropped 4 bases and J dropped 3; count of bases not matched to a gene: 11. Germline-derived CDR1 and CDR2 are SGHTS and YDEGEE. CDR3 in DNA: TGTGCCAGCAGCCCGAGACGACAGGGATTAACAGATACGCAGTATTTT. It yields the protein CASSPRRQGLTDTQYF.

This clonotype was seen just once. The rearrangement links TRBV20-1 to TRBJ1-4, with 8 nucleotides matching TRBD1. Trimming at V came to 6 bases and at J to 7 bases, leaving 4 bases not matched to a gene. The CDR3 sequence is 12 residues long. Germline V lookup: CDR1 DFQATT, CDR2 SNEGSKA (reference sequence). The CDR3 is CSAQGAGEKLFF. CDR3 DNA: TGCAGTGCGCAGGGGGCCGGTGAAAAACTGTTTTTT.

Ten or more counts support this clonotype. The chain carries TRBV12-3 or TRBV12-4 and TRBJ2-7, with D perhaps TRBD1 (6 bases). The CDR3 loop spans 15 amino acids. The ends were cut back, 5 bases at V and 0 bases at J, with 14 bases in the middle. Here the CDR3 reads CASSPRDRPSYEQYF. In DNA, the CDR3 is TGTGCCAGCAGTCCACGAGACAGGCCCTCCTACGAGCAGTACTTC.

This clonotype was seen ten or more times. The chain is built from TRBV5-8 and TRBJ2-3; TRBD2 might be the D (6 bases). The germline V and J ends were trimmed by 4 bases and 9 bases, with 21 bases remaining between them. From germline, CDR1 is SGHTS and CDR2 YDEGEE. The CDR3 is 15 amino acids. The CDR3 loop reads CASSKPGGPRDTQYF. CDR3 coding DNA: TGTGCCAGCAGCAAGCCCGGGGGACCCAGAGACACGCAGTATTTT.

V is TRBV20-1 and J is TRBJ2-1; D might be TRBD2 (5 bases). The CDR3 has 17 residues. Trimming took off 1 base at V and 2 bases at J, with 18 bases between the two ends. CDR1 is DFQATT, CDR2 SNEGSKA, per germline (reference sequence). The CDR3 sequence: CSARGGGGAEPYNEQFF. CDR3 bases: TGCAGTGCTAGAGGCGGTGGTGGAGCGGAGCCCTACAATGAGCAGTTCTTC.

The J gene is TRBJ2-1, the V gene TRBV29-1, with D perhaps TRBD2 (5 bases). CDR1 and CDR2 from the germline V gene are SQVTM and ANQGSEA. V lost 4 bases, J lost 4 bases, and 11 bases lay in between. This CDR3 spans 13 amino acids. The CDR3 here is CSVAGGPYNEQFF. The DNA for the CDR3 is TGCAGCGTTGCGGGCGGGCCGTACAATGAGCAGTTCTTC.

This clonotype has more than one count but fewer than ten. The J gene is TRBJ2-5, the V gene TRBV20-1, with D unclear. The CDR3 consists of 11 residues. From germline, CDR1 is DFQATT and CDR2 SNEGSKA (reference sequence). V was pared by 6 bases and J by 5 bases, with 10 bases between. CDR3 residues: CSATGRETQYF. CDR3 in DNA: TGCAGTGCCACCGGACGGGAGACCCAGTACTTC.

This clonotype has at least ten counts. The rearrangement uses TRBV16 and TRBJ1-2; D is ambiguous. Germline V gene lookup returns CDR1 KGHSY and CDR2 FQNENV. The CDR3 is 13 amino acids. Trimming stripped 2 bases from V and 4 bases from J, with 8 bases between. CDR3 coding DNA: TGTGCCAGCAGCCAAACAGCCCTCTATGGCTACACCTTC. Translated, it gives CASSQTALYGYTF.

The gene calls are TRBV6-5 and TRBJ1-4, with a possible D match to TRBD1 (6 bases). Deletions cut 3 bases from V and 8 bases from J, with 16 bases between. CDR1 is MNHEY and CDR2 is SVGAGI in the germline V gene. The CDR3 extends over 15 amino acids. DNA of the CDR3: TGTGCCAGCAGTTATTACGTGGGGGCGCGAGAAAAACTGTTTTTT. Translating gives CASSYYVGAREKLFF.

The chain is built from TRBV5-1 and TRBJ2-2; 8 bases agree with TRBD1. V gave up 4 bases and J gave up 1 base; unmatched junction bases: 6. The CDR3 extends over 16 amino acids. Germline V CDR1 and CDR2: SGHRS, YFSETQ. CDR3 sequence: CASSILGTGNTGELFF. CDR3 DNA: TGCGCCAGCAGCATCCTGGGGACAGGGAACACCGGGGAGCTGTTTTTT.

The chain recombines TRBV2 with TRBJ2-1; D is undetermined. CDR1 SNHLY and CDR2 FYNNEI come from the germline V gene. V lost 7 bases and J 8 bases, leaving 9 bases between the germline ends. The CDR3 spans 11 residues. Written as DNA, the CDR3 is TGTGCCAGCACCCCCGCATATGAGCAGTTCTTC. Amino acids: CASTPAYEQFF. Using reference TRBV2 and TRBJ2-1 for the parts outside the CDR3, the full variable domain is EPEVTQTPSHQVTQMGQEVILRCVPISNHLYFYWYRQILGQKVEFLVSFYNNEISEKSEIFDDQFSVERPDGSNFTLKIRSTKLEDSAMYFCASTPAYEQFFGPGTRLTVL.

Written as DNA, the CDR3 is TGTGCCAGCTCACCAGTTGCGACTAGCGGGAGGGATTACAATGAGCAGTTCTTC. Translating it yields CASSPVATSGRDYNEQFF. The chain employs TRBV18 and TRBJ2-1, with 14 bases fitting TRBD2. The CDR3 spans 18 residues. The germline V gene has CDR1 KGHSH and CDR2 LQKENI. Trimming at V came to 2 bases and at J to 4 bases, leaving 7 bases not matched to a gene.

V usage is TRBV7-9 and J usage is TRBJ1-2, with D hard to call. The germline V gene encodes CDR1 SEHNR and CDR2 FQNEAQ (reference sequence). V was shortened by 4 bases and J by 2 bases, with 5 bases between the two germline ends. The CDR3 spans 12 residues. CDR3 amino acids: CASSWGNYGYTF. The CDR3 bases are TGTGCCAGCAGCTGGGGAAACTATGGCTACACCTTC.

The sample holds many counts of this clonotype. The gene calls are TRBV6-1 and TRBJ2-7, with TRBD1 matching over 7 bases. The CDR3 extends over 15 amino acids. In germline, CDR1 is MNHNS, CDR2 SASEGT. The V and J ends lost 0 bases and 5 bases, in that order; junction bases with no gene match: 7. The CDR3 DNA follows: TGTGCCAGCAGTGAAGCGTTGGGACAGTCCCACGAGCAGTACTTC. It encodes CASSEALGQSHEQYF.

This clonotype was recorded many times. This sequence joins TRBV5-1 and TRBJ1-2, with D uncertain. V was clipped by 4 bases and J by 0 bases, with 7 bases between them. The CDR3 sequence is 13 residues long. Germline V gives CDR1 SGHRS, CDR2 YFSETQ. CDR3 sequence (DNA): TGCGCCAGCAGCGCGGGCTCTAACTATGGCTACACCTTC. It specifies CASSAGSNYGYTF. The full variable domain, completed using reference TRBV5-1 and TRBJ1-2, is KAGVTQTPRYLIKTRGQQVTLSCSPISGHRSVSWYQQTPGQGLQFLFEYFSETQRNKGNFPGRFSGRQFSNSRSEMNVSTLELGDSALYLCASSAGSNYGYTFGSGTRLTVV.